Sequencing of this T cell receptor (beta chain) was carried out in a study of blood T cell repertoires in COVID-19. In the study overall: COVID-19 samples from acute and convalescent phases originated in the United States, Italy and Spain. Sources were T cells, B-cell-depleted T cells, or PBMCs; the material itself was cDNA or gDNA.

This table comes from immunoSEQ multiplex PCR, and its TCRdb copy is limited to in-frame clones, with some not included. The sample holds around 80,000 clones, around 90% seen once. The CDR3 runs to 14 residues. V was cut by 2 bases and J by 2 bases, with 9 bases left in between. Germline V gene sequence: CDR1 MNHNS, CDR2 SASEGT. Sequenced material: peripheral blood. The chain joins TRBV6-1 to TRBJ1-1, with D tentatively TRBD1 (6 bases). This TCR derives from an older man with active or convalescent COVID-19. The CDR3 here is CASSENRANTEAFF. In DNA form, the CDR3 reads TGTGCCAGCAGTGAAAACAGGGCTAACACTGAAGCTTTCTTT.